The clone carrying this TCR beta chain was found a few times. Its specificity is not known. This specimen comes from a study of beta chain features in type 1 diabetes. The study, taken as a whole, reports: Cells carrying high TCR expression could end up over-represented when cDNA is sequenced. Shorter templates may be favored by PCR, equally so in patients and controls. Lower insertion and higher deletion counts appeared at VDJ junctions in type 1 diabetes patients.

The CDR3 contains 14 residues. Trimming removed 0 bases from V and 1 base from J, with 6 bases in between. Germline V gene data show CDR1 as KGHSH and CDR2 as LQKENI. Sequenced material consisted of expressed TCRB transcripts (all of the isolated RNA was reverse transcribed). TCRdb's copy holds only in-frame clones and misses some; the assay was immunoSEQ multiplex PCR. The table includes hundreds of thousands of clones, around 15% detected once. Staining for CD45RO/CCR7/CD25/CD127/CD95/CD27 allowed sorting of CD4+ naive, central memory, regulatory and stem cell-like memory cells. This sequence joins TRBV18 and TRBJ2-5; D call uncertain. The clonotype comes from a man aged 18 to 30 in good health. Sequences were obtained from naive CD4+ T cells from blood. The DNA of the CDR3 is TGTGCCAGCTCACCACCGGGGTCCCAAGAGACCCAGTACTTC. Amino acid sequence: CASSPPGSQETQYF.